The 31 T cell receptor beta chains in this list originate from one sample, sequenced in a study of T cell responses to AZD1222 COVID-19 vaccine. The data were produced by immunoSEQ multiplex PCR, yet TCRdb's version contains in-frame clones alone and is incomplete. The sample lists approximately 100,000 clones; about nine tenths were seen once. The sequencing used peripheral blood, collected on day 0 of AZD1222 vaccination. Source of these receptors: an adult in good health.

The CDR3 DNA sequence: TGTGCCAGCAGTCCATTACTCTTTGGGGAAAGCAATCAGCCCCAGCATTTT. Protein sequence: CASSPLLFGESNQPQHF. The rearrangement links TRBV28 to TRBJ1-5, with unresolved D. Trimming left V 5 bases short and J 1 base short, with 18 bases between. The CDR3 spans 17 residues. Germline V gene data show CDR1 as MDHEN and CDR2 as SYDVKM.

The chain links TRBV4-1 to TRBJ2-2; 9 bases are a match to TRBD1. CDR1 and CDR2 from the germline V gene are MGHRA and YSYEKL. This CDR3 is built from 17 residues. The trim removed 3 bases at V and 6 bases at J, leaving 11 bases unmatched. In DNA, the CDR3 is TGCGCCAGCAGCCAGGGCCCCCGGGACAGGGTCCCCGGGGAGCTGTTTTTT. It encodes CASSQGPRDRVPGELFF.

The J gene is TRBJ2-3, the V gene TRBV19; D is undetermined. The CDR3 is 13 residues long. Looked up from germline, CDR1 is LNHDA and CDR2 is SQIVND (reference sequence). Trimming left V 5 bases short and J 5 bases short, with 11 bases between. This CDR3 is CASSSPSLDTQYF. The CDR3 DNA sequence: TGTGCCAGTAGTTCCCCTTCCTTAGATACGCAGTATTTT. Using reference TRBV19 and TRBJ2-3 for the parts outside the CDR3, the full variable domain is DGGITQSPKYLFRKEGQNVTLSCEQNLNHDAMYWYRQDPGQGLRLIYYSQIVNDFQKGDIAEGYSVSREKKESFPLTVTSAQKNPTAFYLCASSSPSLDTQYFGPGTRLTVL.

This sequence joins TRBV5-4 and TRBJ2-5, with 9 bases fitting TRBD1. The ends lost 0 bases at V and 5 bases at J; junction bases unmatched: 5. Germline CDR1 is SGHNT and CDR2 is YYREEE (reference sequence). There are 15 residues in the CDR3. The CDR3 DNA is TGTGCCAGCAGCTTGGGACAGGGGGTAAGGGAGACCCAGTACTTC. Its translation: CASSLGQGVRETQYF.

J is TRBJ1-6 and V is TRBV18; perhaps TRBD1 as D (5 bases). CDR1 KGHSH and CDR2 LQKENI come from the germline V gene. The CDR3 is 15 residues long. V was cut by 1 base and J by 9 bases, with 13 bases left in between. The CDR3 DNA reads TGTGCCAGCTCACCACGGGGCAAGGGGACTTCACCCCTCCACTTT. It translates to CASSPRGKGTSPLHF.

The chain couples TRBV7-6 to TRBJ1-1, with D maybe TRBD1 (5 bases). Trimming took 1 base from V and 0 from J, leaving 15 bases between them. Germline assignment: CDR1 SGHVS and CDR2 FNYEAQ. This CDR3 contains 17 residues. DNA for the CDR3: TGTGCCAGCAGCTTAGGGGTTGGGGCAGAAATGAACACTGAAGCTTTCTTT. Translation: CASSLGVGAEMNTEAFF.

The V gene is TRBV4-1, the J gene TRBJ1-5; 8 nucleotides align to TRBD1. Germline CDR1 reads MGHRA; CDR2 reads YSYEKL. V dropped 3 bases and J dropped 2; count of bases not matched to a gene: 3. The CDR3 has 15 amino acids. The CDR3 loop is CASSQGQEGNQPQHF. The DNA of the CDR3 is TGCGCCAGCAGCCAGGGACAGGAGGGCAATCAGCCCCAGCATTTT.

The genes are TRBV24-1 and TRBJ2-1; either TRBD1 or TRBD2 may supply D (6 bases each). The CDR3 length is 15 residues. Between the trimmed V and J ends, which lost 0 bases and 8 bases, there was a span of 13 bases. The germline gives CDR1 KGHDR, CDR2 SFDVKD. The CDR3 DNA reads TGTGCCACCAGTGATTTGGGTGACGGGGGCGATGAGCAGTTCTTC. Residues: CATSDLGDGGDEQFF.

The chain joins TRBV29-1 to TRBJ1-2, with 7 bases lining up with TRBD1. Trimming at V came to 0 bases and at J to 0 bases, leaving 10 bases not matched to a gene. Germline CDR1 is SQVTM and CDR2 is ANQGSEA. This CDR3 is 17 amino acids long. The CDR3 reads CSVEEVQGEGANYGYTF. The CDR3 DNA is TGCAGCGTTGAAGAGGTCCAGGGGGAGGGAGCTAACTATGGCTACACCTTC. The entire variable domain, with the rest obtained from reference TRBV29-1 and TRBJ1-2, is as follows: SAVISQKPSRDICQRGTSLTIQCQVDSQVTMMFWYRQQPGQSLTLIATANQGSEATYESGFVIDKFPISRPNLTFSTLTVSNMSPEDSSIYLCSVEEVQGEGANYGYTFGSGTRLTVV.

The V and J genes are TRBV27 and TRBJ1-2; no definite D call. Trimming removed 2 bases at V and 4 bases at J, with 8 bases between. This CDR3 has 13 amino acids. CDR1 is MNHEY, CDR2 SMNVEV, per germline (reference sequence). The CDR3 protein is CASSLRGFYGYTF. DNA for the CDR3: TGTGCCAGCAGTTTACGAGGCTTCTATGGCTACACCTTC.

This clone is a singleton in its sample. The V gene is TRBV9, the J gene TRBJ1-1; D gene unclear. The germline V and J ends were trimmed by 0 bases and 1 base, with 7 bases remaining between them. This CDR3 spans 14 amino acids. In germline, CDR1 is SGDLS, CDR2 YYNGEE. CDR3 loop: CASSVASRNTEAFF. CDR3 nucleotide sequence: TGTGCCAGCAGCGTAGCCAGCAGGAACACTGAAGCTTTCTTT.

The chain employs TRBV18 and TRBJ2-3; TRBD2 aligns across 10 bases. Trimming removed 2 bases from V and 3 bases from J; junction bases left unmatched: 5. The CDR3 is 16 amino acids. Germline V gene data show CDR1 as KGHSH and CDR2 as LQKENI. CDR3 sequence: CASSPTASGGTDTQYF. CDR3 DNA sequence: TGTGCCAGCTCACCAACGGCTAGCGGGGGAACAGATACGCAGTATTTT.

The CDR3 DNA sequence: TGTGCCAGCAGACTTGGGGCTTACGAGCAGTACTTC. Encoded protein: CASRLGAYEQYF. The chain is built from TRBV28 and TRBJ2-7; maybe TRBD1 (5 bases). This CDR3 contains 12 residues. Germline assignment: CDR1 MDHEN and CDR2 SYDVKM. The V and J ends lost 6 bases and 4 bases respectively, with 10 bases between them.

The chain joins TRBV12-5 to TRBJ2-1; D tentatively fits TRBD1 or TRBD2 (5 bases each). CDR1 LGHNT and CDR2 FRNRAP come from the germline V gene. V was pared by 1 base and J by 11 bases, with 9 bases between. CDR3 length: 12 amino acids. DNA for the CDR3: TGTGCTAGTGGTTTGGGACCGGGACAGCAGTTCTTC. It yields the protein CASGLGPGQQFF.

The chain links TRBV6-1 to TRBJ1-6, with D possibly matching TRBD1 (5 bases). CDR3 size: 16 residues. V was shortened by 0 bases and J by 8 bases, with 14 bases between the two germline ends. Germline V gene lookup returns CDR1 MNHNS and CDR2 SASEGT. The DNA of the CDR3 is TGTGCCAGCAGTGAAGCGCGGGGCGAAAGAGATTCACCCCTCCACTTT. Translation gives CASSEARGERDSPLHF.

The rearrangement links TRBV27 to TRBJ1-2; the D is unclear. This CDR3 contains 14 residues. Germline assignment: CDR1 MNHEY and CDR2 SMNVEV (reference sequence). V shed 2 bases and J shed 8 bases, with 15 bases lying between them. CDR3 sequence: CASSLRWQMGGYTF. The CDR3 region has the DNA TGTGCCAGCAGTTTACGGTGGCAGATGGGGGGCTACACCTTC.

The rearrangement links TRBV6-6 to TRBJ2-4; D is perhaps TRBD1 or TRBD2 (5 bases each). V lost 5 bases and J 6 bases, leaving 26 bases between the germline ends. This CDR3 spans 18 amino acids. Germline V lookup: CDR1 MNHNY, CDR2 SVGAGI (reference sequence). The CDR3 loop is CASSPPGPPIVFGNIQYF. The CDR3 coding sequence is TGTGCCAGCAGTCCCCCGGGACCGCCGATCGTTTTTGGAAACATTCAGTACTTC.

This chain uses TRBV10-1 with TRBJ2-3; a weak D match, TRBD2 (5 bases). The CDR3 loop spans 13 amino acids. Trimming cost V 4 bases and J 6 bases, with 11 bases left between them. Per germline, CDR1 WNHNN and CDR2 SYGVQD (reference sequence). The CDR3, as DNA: TGCGCCAGCAGTGGGGAGTCCCGGGATACGCAGTATTTT. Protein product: CASSGESRDTQYF.

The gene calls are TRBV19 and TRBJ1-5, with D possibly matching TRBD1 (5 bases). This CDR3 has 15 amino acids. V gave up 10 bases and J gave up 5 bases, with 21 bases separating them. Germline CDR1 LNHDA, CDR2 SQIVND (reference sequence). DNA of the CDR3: TGTGCCACAAATAGGGGCCGCTCGACTTATCAGCCCCAGCATTTT. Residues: CATNRGRSTYQPQHF.

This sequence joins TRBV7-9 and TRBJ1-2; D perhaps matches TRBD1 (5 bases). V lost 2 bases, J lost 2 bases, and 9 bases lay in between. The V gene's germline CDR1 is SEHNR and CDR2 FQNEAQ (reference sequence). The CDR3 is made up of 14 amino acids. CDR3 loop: CASSLPDSNYGYTF. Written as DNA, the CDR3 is TGTGCCAGCAGCTTACCTGACAGCAACTATGGCTACACCTTC.

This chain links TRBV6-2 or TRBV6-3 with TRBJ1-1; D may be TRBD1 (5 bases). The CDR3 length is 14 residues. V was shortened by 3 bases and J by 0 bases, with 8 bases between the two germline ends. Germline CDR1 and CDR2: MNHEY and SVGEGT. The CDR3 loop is CASSYRGLNTEAFF. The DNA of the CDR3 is TGTGCCAGCAGTTATCGGGGGTTGAACACTGAAGCTTTCTTT.

CDR3 protein: CASIQVPEAFF. Written as DNA, the CDR3 is TGTGCCAGCATACAGGTCCCTGAAGCTTTCTTT. The rearrangement links TRBV28 to TRBJ1-1; a possible D gene is TRBD1 (5 bases). The CDR3 sequence is 11 residues long. Germline CDR1 is MDHEN and CDR2 is SYDVKM. V lost 7 bases and J 6 bases, leaving 9 bases between the germline ends.

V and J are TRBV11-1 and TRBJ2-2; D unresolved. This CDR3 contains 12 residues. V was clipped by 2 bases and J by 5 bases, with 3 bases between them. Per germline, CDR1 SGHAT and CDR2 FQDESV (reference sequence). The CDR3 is CASSLSTGELFF. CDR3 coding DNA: TGTGCCAGCAGCTTATCGACCGGGGAGCTGTTTTTT.

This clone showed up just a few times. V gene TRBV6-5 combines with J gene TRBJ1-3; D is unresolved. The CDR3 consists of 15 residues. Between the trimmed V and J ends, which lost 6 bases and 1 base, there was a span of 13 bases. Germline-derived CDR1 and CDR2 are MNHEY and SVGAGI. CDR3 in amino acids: CASRGIFSSGNTIYF. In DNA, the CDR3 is TGTGCCAGCAGGGGTATTTTCAGTTCTGGAAACACCATATATTTT.

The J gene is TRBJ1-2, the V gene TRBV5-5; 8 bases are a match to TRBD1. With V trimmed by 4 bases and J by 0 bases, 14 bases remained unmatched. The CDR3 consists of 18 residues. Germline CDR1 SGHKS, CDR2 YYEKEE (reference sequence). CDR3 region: CASSLDQGALPANYGYTF. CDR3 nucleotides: TGTGCCAGCAGCCTAGACCAGGGGGCCCTCCCAGCTAACTATGGCTACACCTTC.

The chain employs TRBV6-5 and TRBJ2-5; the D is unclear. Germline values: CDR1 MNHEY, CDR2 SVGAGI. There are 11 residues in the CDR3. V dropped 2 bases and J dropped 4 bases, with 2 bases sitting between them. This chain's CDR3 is CASSYGETQYF. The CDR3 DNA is TGTGCCAGCAGTTACGGAGAGACCCAGTACTTC.

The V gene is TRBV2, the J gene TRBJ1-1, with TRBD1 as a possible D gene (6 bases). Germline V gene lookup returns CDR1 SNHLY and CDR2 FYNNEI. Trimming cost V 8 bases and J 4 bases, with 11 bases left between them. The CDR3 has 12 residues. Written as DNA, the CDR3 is TGTGCCAGCTCTATCAGGGGCACTGAAGCTTTCTTT. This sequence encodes CASSIRGTEAFF.

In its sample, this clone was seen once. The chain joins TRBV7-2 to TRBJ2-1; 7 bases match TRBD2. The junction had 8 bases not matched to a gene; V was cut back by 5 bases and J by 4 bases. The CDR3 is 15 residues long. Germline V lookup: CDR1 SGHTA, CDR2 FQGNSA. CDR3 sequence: CASSLLSGEYNEQFF. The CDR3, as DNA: TGTGCCAGCAGCCTACTAAGCGGGGAATACAATGAGCAGTTCTTC. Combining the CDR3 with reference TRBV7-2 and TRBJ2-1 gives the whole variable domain GAGVSQSPSNKVTEKGKDVELRCDPISGHTALYWYRQSLGQGLEFLIYFQGNSAPDKSGLPSDRFSAERTGGSVSTLTIQRTQQEDSAVYLCASSLLSGEYNEQFFGPGTRLTVL.

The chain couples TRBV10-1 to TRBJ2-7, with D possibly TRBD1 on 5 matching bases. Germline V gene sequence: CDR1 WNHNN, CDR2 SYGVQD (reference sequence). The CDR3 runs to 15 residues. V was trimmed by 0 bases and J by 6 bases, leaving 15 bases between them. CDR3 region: CASSESAQGLREQYF. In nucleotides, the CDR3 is TGCGCCAGCAGTGAGTCGGCGCAGGGTCTCCGCGAGCAGTACTTC.

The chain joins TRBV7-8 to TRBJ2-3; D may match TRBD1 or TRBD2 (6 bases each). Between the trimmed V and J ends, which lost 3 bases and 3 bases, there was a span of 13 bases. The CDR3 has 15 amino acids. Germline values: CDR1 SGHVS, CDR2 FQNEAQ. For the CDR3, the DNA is TGTGCCAGCAGCTTGGAGGGGGGTAAGACAGATACGCAGTATTTT. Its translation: CASSLEGGKTDTQYF.

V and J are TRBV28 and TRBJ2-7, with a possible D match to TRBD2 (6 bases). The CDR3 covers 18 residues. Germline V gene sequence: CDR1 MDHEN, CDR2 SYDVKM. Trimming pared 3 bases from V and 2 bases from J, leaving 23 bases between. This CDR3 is CASSFFAGRARIAYEQYF. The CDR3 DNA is TGTGCCAGCAGTTTTTTTGCGGGGCGAGCACGGATAGCCTACGAGCAGTACTTC. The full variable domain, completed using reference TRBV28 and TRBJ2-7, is DVKVTQSSRYLVKRTGEKVFLECVQDMDHENMFWYRQDPGLGLRLIYFSYDVKMKEKGDIPEGYSVSREKKERFSLILESASTNQTSMYLCASSFFAGRARIAYEQYFGPGTRLTVT.